Given below is one T cell receptor beta chain in context. What this receptor recognizes is not known. No base quality information exists; no much larger clone differs at one position. This sample is drawn from a study of vaccination and CD4 T cells after COVID-19 (dated by TCRdb to between 2021 and 2022). General notes on the study: Convalescent patients had a positive SARS-CoV-2 result on nasal swab PCR, and of these patients, fewer than ten had mild disease and one had severe disease. The convalescent cohort included six males and four females, with two Hispanic individuals, seven Caucasians, two Asians and one multiracial person. Post-COVID blood samples were collected from convalescent patients a median of around 100 days after diagnosis, with a range of roughly 30 to 161 days. Post-vaccine blood samples were obtained a median of around 74 days after the second vaccine dose, with a range of about 12 to 241 days. Participants received two doses of either the Pfizer-BioNTech BNT162b2 vaccine (n=8) or the Moderna mRNA-1273 vaccine (n=2). In over 8 COVID-19 convalescent patients and a few infection-naive healthy vaccine recipients, researchers compared the spike-specific CD4+ TCR repertoire from before mRNA vaccination with the repertoire from after.

Positive SARS-CoV-2 PCR tests in the convalescent patients dated from March to December 2020, before Alpha, Beta and Delta variants emerged in the United States. PBMCs were separated from whole blood using Ficoll-Paque Plus gradient centrifugation and then either used fresh or cryopreserved at -140C. Summary of the overall study and its limitations: Relatively few convalescent patients were included in the study, and early timepoints after natural infection were not analyzed. In convalescent patients, a median around 90% of post-vaccine SARS-CoV-2-reactive clones were detected only after vaccination, suggesting vaccine-specific priming. Nearly all vaccine-specific clones in convalescent patients (304 of 307) were mono-reactive for SARS-CoV-2 spike rather than cross-reactive with common cold coronaviruses. An increase in the median number of SARS-CoV-2-reactive clonotypes from 20 to 25 after infection to 38 after vaccination was observed, but the change was not found to be significant.

Library preparation used PCR. The sequencing machine was an Illumina iSeq 100. Per the source publication's procedure: Non-productive sequences were removed, and CDR3s that did not start with C, did not end with F or W, or were shorter than 7 amino acids were discarded. Levenshtein distances (stringdist) and unrooted phylogenetic trees (ape) in R version 3.6.1 were used to assess CDR3 homology. The raw public data were reprocessed by TCRdb itself: fastp quality trimming at Q25, MiXCR clonotype calling, in-frame beta chains only. Entries that share a CDR3 protein sequence are merged under the most common genes and DNA. The V and J calls were not made by the authors but by TCRdb's processing. The sample table contains tens of thousands of distinct CDR3 sequences; only one count was recorded for 45% to 55% of them. The ten largest clones take up roughly 1% of the sample. V is trimmed back by 4 bases and J by 9 bases, and the junction contains 13 bases that no gene match accounts for. The germline V gene yields SGHRS for CDR1 and YFSETQ for CDR2. The CDR3 sequence holds 15 residues, the cysteine and phenylalanine included. Only the CDR3 part of the read is kept: 45 bases, read in frame from the first base.

The rearranged segments are TRBV5-1 and TRBJ2-5, with 9 middle bases fitting TRBD1. This specimen was CD4+ T cells from blood, taken before SARS-CoV-2 vaccination. This TCR came from a human donor who had recovered from COVID-19. The CDR3: CASSRTGTGYGAQYF. The nucleotides are TGCGCCAGCAGCCGGACCGGGACAGGGTATGGGGCCCAGTACTTC.